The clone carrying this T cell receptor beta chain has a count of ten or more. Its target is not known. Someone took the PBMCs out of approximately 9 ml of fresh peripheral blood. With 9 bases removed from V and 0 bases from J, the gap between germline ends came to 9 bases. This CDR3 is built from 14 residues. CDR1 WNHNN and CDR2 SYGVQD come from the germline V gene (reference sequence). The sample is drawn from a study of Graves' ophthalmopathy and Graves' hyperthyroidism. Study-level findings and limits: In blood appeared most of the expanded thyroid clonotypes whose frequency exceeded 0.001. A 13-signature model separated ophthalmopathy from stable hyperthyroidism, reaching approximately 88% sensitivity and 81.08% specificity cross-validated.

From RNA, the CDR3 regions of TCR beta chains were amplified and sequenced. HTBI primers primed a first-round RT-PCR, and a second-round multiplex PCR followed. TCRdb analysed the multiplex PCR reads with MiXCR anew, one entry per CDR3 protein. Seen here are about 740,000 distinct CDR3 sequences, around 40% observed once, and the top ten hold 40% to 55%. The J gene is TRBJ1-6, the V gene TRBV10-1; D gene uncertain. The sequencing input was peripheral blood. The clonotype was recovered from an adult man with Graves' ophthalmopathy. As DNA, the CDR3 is TGCGCCAGGAACAGTTGCTCCTATAATTCACCCCTCCACTTT. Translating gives CARNSCSYNSPLHF.